This entry lists 15 T cell receptor beta chains sequenced from one sample in a study of cytomegalovirus exposure and HLA in healthy donors. This PCR relied on a set of 60 Vbeta primers and 13 Jbeta primers. Assay used: immunoSEQ multiplex PCR; TCRdb lists only in-frame clones, some missing. Here the sample spans approximately 100,000 clones, more than 65% being singletons. The sample comprised PBMCs. The source of these receptors is a woman in her fifties or sixties in good health and CMV-seropositive.

The rearrangement links TRBV5-1 to TRBJ2-7; D might be TRBD1 (5 bases). CDR1 and CDR2 from the germline V gene are SGHRS and YFSETQ. Trimming stripped 0 bases from V and 3 bases from J, with 13 bases between. The CDR3 totals 15 residues. The CDR3: CASSLVGDRDYEQYF. In DNA form, the CDR3 reads TGCGCCAGCAGCTTGGTAGGGGATAGGGACTACGAGCAGTACTTC. Variable domain in full (rest from reference TRBV5-1 and TRBJ2-7): KAGVTQTPRYLIKTRGQQVTLSCSPISGHRSVSWYQQTPGQGLQFLFEYFSETQRNKGNFPGRFSGRQFSNSRSEMNVSTLELGDSALYLCASSLVGDRDYEQYFGPGTRLTVT.

The rearrangement joins TRBV9 to TRBJ2-1; D is possibly TRBD1 (6 bases). V lost 0 bases and J 4 bases, leaving 11 bases between the germline ends. Per the germline V gene, CDR1 is SGDLS and CDR2 is YYNGEE. This CDR3 is built from 15 residues. CDR3 amino acids: CASSVEGDTYNEQFF. The CDR3 DNA sequence: TGTGCCAGCAGCGTAGAGGGGGACACTTACAATGAGCAGTTCTTC.

The V call is TRBV5-1, the J call TRBJ2-1; 11 nucleotides align to TRBD2. Germline V gene lookup returns CDR1 SGHRS and CDR2 YFSETQ. V trimming: 0 bases; J trimming: 7 bases; junction bases outside the gene matches: 9. This CDR3 has 17 residues. The CDR3 protein is CASSLVPTSGVLNEQFF. The CDR3 nucleotides read TGCGCCAGCAGCTTGGTGCCGACTAGCGGGGTTCTAAATGAGCAGTTCTTC.

The chain has TRBV19 and TRBJ1-2; 8 nucleotides agree with TRBD1. Trimming at V came to 6 bases and at J to 4 bases, leaving 10 bases not matched to a gene. Germline loops: CDR1 LNHDA, CDR2 SQIVND (reference sequence). This CDR3 comprises 15 residues. The CDR3: CASRPRTGSVYGYTF. CDR3 nucleotides: TGTGCCAGTAGGCCCCGGACAGGGTCTGTCTATGGCTACACCTTC.

This chain uses TRBV5-1 with TRBJ1-2; a weak D match, TRBD1 (5 bases). V gave up 0 bases and J gave up 2 bases, with 14 bases separating them. The CDR3 loop spans 16 amino acids. The germline V gene has CDR1 SGHRS and CDR2 YFSETQ. CDR3 region: CASSLDSGGMNYGYTF. In DNA form, the CDR3 reads TGCGCCAGCAGCTTGGATTCCGGGGGGATGAACTATGGCTACACCTTC.

V is TRBV5-1 and J is TRBJ2-5; TRBD2 matches at 11 bases. Looked up from germline, CDR1 is SGHRS and CDR2 is YFSETQ. CDR3 length: 14 residues. Unmatched junction bases numbered 0, after V lost 4 bases and J lost 1 base. The CDR3 region has the DNA TGCGCCAGCAGCGGACTAGCGGGCCAAGAGACCCAGTACTTC. It yields the protein CASSGLAGQETQYF.

This rearrangement joins TRBV5-5 to TRBJ1-2; 7 bases agree with TRBD1. The CDR3 is made up of 15 amino acids. Germline CDR1 SGHKS, CDR2 YYEKEE (reference sequence). The junction had 7 bases not matched to a gene; V was cut back by 0 bases and J by 5 bases. The CDR3 is CASSLARGWLYGYTF. In DNA, the CDR3 is TGTGCCAGCAGCTTGGCCAGGGGGTGGCTTTATGGCTACACCTTC.

This clone was observed a few times. The chain carries TRBV7-9 and TRBJ2-7, with D uncertain. Per the germline V gene, CDR1 is SEHNR and CDR2 is FQNEAQ (reference sequence). The V and J ends lost 3 bases and 2 bases respectively, with 5 bases between them. This CDR3 region has 12 residues. The CDR3 nucleotides read TGTGCCAGCAGCTTTTCAGCCTACGAGCAGTACTTC. It is translated as CASSFSAYEQYF.

The chain employs TRBV9 and TRBJ2-1; 10 bases fit TRBD2. V shed 2 bases, J shed 4 bases, and the junction held 3 bases outside the gene matches. The CDR3 sequence is 15 residues long. Germline CDR1 and CDR2: SGDLS and YYNGEE. The CDR3 bases are TGTGCCAGCAGCGTGAGCGGGGGGGAGTACAATGAGCAGTTCTTC. Translating gives CASSVSGGEYNEQFF.

The chain is built from TRBV5-1 and TRBJ2-5; 10 bases are a match to TRBD2. This CDR3 region has 17 residues. Germline-derived CDR1 and CDR2 are SGHRS and YFSETQ. The junction had 7 bases not matched to a gene; V was cut back by 0 bases and J by 2 bases. The CDR3 reads CASSLAGTSGAQETQYF. In DNA, the CDR3 is TGCGCCAGCAGCTTGGCCGGAACTAGCGGGGCTCAAGAGACCCAGTACTTC.

This sequence joins TRBV30 and TRBJ1-1, with unresolved D. This CDR3 spans 14 amino acids. Trimming took 3 bases from V and 2 from J, leaving 13 bases between them. The germline gives CDR1 GTSNPN, CDR2 SVGIG (reference sequence). CDR3 region: CAWRKTLSNTEAFF. The CDR3 DNA follows: TGTGCCTGGAGGAAAACACTATCAAACACTGAAGCTTTCTTT.

The genes are TRBV5-1 and TRBJ2-3; 15 nucleotides agree with TRBD2. Trimming cost V 3 bases and J 0 bases; bases outside gene matches: 8. This CDR3 is built from 19 residues. Germline V gene sequence: CDR1 SGHRS, CDR2 YFSETQ. This chain's CDR3 is CASSSGLAGGLPSTDTQYF. The CDR3 region has the DNA TGCGCCAGCAGCTCGGGACTAGCGGGGGGTCTCCCTAGCACAGATACGCAGTATTTT.

V usage is TRBV28 and J usage is TRBJ2-7; no reliable D call. Trimming took off 5 bases at V and 13 bases at J, with 18 bases between the two ends. The CDR3 sequence is 12 residues long. Germline lookup yields CDR1 MDHEN and CDR2 SYDVKM. CDR3 loop: CASSPDARGEYF. The CDR3 DNA is TGTGCCAGCAGTCCCGACGCCCGCGGAGAATACTTC.

The rearrangement joins TRBV10-3 to TRBJ1-1; 7 bases map to TRBD1. The CDR3 covers 15 residues. V dropped 2 bases and J dropped 5; count of bases not matched to a gene: 8. Germline CDR1 ENHRY, CDR2 SYGVKD. Here the CDR3 DNA reads TGTGCCATCAGTGAGGCGGCAGGGGGATGGACTGAAGCTTTCTTT. Its translation: CAISEAAGGWTEAFF.

This chain connects TRBV2 to TRBJ2-5; tentative D call: TRBD2 (6 bases). The J call may be in error: the DNA end matches TRBJ2-7 better. CDR1 and CDR2 from the germline V gene are SNHLY and FYNNEI. CDR3 size: 13 residues. The chain's CDR3 is CASSDGGQIEQYF. DNA for the CDR3: TGTGCCAGCAGTGATGGAGGGCAGATCGAGCAGTACTTC.